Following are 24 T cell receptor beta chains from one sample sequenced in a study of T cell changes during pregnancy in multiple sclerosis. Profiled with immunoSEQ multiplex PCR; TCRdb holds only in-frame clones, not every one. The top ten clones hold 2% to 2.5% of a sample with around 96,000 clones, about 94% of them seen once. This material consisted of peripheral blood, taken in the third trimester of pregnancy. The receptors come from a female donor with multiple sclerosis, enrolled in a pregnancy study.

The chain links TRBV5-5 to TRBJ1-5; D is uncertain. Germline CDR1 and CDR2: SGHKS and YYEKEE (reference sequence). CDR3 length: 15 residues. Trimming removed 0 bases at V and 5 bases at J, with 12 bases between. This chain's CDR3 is CASSLDPTRDQPQHF. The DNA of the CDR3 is TGTGCCAGCAGCTTGGATCCGACGAGGGATCAGCCCCAGCATTTT.

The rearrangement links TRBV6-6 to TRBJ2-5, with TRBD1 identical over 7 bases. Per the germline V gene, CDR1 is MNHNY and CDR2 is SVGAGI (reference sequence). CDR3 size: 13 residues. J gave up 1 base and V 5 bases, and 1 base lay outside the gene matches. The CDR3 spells CASSDRVQETQYF. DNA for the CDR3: TGTGCCAGCAGTGACAGGGTCCAAGAGACCCAGTACTTC.

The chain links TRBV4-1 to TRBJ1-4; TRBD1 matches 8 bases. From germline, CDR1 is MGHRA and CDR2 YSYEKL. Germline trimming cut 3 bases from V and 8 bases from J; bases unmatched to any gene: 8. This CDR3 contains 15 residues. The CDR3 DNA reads TGCGCCAGCAGCCAGCTGGGAGGACAGGGAGAAAAACTGTTTTTT. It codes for CASSQLGGQGEKLFF.

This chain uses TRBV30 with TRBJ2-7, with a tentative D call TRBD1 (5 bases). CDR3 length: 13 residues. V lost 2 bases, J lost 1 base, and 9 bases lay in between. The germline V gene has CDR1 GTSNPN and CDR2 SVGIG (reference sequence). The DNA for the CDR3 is TGTGCCTGGAGTAAGGGGCAATCCTACGAGCAGTACTTC. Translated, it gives CAWSKGQSYEQYF.

CDR3 in DNA: TGTGCCAGCAGCTTGGGCCAAGCGGCTTTCTTT. Translating it yields CASSLGQAAFF. The chain combines TRBV5-4 with TRBJ1-1; no reliable D call. The length of the CDR3 is 11 residues. Germline V gives CDR1 SGHNT, CDR2 YYREEE (reference sequence). Deletions cut 0 bases from V and 11 bases from J, with 8 bases between.

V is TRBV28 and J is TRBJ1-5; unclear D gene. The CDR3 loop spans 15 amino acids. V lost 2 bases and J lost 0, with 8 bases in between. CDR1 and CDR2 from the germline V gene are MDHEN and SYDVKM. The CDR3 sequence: CASSLEGDSNQPQHF. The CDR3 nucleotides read TGTGCCAGCAGTTTAGAGGGTGATAGCAATCAGCCCCAGCATTTT.

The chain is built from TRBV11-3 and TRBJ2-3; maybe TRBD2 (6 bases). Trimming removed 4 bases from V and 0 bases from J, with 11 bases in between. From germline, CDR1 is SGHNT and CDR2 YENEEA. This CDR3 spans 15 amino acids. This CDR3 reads CASSSDGTSTDTQYF. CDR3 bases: TGTGCCAGCAGCTCAGACGGGACTAGCACAGATACGCAGTATTTT.

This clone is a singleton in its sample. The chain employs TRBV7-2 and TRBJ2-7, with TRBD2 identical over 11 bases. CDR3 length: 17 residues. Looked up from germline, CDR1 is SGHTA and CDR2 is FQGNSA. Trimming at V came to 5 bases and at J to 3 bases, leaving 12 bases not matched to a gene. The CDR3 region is CASSHGGSGRVFYEQYF. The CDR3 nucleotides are TGTGCCAGCAGCCATGGGGGTAGCGGGAGGGTTTTCTACGAGCAGTACTTC.

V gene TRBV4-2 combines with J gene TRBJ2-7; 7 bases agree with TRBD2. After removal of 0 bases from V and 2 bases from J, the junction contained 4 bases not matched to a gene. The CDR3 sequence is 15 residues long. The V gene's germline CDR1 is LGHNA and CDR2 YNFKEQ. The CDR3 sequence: CASSQESGGPYEQYF. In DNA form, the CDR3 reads TGTGCCAGCAGCCAAGAGTCGGGAGGACCCTACGAGCAGTACTTC.

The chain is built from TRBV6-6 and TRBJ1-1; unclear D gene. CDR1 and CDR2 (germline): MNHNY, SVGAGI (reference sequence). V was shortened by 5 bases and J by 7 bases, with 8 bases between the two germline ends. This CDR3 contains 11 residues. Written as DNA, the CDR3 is TGTGCCAGCAGTCGTACAGATGAAGCTTTCTTT. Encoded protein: CASSRTDEAFF.

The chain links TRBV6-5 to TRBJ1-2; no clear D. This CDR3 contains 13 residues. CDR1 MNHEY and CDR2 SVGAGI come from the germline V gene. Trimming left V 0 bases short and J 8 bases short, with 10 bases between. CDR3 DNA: TGTGCCAGCAGTTACTCCCCCCCCTCGGGCTACACCTTC. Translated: CASSYSPPSGYTF.

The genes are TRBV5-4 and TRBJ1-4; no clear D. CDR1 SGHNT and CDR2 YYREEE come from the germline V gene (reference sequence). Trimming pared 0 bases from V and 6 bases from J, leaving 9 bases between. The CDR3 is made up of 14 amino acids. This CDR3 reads CASSLGGGDEKLFF. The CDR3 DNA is TGTGCCAGCAGCTTGGGCGGCGGGGATGAAAAACTGTTTTTT.

CDR3: CASRYRDRATDTQYF. CDR3 nucleotide sequence: TGTGCCAGCAGATACCGGGACAGGGCCACAGATACGCAGTATTTT. The J gene is TRBJ2-3, the V gene TRBV28; TRBD1 aligns across 9 bases. With 6 bases clipped from V and 2 bases from J, the junction kept 6 bases outside the gene matches. This CDR3 has 15 amino acids. Germline V lookup: CDR1 MDHEN, CDR2 SYDVKM.

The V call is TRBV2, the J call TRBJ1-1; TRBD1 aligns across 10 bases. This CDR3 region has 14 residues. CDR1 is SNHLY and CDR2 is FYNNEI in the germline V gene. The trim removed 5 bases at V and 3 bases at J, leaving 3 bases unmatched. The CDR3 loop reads CASSMGQGYTEAFF. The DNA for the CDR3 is TGTGCCAGCAGTATGGGACAGGGGTACACTGAAGCTTTCTTT. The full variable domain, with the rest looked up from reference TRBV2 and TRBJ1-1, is EPEVTQTPSHQVTQMGQEVILRCVPISNHLYFYWYRQILGQKVEFLVSFYNNEISEKSEIFDDQFSVERPDGSNFTLKIRSTKLEDSAMYFCASSMGQGYTEAFFGQGTRLTVV.

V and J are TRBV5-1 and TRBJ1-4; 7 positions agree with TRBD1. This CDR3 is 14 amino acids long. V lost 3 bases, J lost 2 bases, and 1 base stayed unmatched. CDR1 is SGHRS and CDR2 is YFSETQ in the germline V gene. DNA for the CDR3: TGCGCCAGCAGCTGGACAGGCACTAATGAAAAACTGTTTTTT. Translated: CASSWTGTNEKLFF.

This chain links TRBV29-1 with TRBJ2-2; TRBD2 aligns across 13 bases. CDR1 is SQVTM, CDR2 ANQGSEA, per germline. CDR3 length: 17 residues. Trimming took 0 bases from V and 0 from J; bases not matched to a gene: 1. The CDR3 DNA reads TGCAGCGTTGAAGAGACTAGCGGGAGGTCGAACACCGGGGAGCTGTTTTTT. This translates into CSVEETSGRSNTGELFF.

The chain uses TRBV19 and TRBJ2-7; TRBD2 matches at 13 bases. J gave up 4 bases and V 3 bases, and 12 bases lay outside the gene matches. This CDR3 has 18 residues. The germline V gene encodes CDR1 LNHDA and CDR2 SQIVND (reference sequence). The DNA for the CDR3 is TGTGCCAGTAGTATCGGTAATCCTACTAGCGGGAGGGTTTACGAGCAGTACTTC. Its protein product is CASSIGNPTSGRVYEQYF. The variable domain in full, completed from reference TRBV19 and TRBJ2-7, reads DGGITQSPKYLFRKEGQNVTLSCEQNLNHDAMYWYRQDPGQGLRLIYYSQIVNDFQKGDIAEGYSVSREKKESFPLTVTSAQKNPTAFYLCASSIGNPTSGRVYEQYFGPGTRLTVT.

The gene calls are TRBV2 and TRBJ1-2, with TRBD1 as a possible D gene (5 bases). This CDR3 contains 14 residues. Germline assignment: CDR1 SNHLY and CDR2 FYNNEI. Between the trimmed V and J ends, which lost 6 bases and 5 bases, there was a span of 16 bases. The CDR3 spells CASSATLQVYGYTF. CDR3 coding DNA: TGTGCCAGCAGCGCTACACTACAGGTATATGGCTACACCTTC.

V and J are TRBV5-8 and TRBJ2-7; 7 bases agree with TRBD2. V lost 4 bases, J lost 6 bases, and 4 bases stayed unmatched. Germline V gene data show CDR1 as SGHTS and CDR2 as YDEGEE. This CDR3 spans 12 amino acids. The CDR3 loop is CASSRWGGEQYF. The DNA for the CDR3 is TGTGCCAGCAGCCGGTGGGGGGGCGAGCAGTACTTC.

CDR3 DNA: TGTGCCAGCAGCTTGTCAAGAACAGTGAATGGCTACACCTTC. Translating it yields CASSLSRTVNGYTF. This rearrangement joins TRBV7-2 to TRBJ1-2; D ambiguous. Germline V gene sequence: CDR1 SGHTA, CDR2 FQGNSA. The CDR3 is made up of 14 amino acids. The V and J ends lost 3 bases and 6 bases respectively, with 14 bases between them.

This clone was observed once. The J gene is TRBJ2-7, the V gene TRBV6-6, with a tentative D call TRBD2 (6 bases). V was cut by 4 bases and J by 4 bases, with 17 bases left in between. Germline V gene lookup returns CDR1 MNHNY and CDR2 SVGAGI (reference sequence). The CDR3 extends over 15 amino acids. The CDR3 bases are TGTGCCAGCAGTTCCCCCTCACTAGCAGGATACGAGCAGTACTTC. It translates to CASSSPSLAGYEQYF.

CDR3 nucleotides: TGTGCCGCAGCGGGCAGAAACTCCTACGAGCAGTACTTC. Its protein is CAAAGRNSYEQYF. The V and J genes are TRBV6-1 and TRBJ2-7, with D perhaps TRBD2 (6 bases). The CDR3 length is 13 residues. From germline, CDR1 is MNHNS and CDR2 SASEGT. V was clipped by 11 bases and J by 0 bases, with 14 bases between them.

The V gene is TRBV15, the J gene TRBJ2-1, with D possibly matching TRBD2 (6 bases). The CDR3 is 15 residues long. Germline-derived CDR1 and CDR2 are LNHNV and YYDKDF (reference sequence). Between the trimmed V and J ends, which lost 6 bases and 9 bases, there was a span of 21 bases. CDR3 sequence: CATSSRAWGTGEQFF. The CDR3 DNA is TGTGCCACCAGTTCGAGAGCGTGGGGGACTGGTGAGCAGTTCTTC.

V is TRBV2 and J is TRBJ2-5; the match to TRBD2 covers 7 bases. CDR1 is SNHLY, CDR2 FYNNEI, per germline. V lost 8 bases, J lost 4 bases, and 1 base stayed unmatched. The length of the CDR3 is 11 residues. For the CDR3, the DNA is TGTGCCAGCTTAGCGGGAGAGACCCAGTACTTC. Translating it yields CASLAGETQYF.